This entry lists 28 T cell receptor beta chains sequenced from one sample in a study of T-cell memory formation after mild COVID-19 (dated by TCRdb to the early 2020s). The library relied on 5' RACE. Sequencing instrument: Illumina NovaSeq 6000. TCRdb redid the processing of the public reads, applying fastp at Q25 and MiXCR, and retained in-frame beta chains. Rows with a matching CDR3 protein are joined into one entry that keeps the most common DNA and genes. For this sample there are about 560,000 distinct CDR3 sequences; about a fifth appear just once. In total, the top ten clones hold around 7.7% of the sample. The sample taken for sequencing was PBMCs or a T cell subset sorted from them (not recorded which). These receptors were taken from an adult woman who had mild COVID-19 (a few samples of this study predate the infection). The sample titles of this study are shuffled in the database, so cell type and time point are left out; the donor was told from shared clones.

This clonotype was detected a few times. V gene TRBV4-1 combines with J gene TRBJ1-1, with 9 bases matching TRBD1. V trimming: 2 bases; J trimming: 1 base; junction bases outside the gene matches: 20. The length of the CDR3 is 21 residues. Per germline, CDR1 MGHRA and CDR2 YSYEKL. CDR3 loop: CASSQPTTTGGQSGENTEAFF. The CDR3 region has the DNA TGCGCCAGCAGCCAACCTACTACAACAGGGGGCCAGTCAGGAGAGAACACTGAAGCTTTCTTT.

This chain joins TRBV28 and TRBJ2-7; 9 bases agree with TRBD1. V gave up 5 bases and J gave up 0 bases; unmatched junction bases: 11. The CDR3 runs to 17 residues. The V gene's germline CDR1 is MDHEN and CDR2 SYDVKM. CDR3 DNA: TGTGCCAGCAGTCGCCAAACCGGGACAGGGAGCTCCTACGAGCAGTACTTC. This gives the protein CASSRQTGTGSSYEQYF. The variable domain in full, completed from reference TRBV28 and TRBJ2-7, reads DVKVTQSSRYLVKRTGEKVFLECVQDMDHENMFWYRQDPGLGLRLIYFSYDVKMKEKGDIPEGYSVSREKKERFSLILESASTNQTSMYLCASSRQTGTGSSYEQYFGPGTRLTVT.

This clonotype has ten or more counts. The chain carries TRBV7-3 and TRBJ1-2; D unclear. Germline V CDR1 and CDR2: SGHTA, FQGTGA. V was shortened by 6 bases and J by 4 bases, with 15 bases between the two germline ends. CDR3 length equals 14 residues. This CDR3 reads CASSPGGSLYGYTF. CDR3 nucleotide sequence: TGTGCCAGCAGTCCGGGCGGCAGCCTCTATGGCTACACCTTC.

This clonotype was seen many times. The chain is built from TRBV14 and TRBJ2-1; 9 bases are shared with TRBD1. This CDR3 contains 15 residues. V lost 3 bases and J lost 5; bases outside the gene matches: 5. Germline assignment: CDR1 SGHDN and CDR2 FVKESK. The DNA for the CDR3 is TGTGCCAGCAGCCATCGGACAGGGGTTGACAATGAGCAGTTCTTC. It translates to CASSHRTGVDNEQFF.

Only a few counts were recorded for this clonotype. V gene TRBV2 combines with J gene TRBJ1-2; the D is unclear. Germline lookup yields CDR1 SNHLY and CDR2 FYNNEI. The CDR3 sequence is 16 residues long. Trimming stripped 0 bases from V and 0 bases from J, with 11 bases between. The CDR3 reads CASSEAGSKTNYGYTF. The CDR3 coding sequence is TGTGCCAGCAGTGAAGCTGGGTCCAAGACTAACTATGGCTACACCTTC. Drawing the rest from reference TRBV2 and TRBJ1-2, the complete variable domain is EPEVTQTPSHQVTQMGQEVILRCVPISNHLYFYWYRQILGQKVEFLVSFYNNEISEKSEIFDDQFSVERPDGSNFTLKIRSTKLEDSAMYFCASSEAGSKTNYGYTFGSGTRLTVV.

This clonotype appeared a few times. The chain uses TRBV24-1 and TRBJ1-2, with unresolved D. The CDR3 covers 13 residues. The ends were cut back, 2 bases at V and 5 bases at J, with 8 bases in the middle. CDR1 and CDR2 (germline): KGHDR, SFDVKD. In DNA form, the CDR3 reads TGTGCCACCAGTGATTGGACTGATTATGGCTACACCTTC. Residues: CATSDWTDYGYTF.

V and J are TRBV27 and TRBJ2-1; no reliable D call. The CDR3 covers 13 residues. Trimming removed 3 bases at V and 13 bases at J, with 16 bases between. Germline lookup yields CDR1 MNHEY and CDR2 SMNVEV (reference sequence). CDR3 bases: TGTGCCAGCAGTTTTGACGCTAGGGTGAAACAGTTCTTC. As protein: CASSFDARVKQFF.

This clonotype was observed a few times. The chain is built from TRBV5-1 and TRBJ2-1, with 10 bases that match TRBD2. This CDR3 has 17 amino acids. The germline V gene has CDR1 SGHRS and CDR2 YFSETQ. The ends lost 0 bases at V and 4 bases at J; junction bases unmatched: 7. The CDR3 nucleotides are TGCGCCAGCAGCTTGGAGGCTAGCGGGGGCCCATACAATGAGCAGTTCTTC. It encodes CASSLEASGGPYNEQFF.

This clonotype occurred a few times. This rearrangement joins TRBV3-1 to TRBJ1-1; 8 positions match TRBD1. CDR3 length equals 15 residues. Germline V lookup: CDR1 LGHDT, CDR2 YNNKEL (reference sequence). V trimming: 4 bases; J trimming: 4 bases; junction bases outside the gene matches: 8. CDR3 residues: CASSPTGGTGTEAFF. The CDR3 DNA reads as TGTGCCAGCAGCCCTACAGGGGGTACGGGCACTGAAGCTTTCTTT.

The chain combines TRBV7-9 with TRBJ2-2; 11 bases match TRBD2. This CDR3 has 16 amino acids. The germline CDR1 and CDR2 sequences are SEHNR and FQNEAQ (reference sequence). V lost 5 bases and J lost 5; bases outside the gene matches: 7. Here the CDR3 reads CASSATSGRLTGELFF. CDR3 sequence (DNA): TGTGCCAGCAGCGCAACTAGCGGGAGATTAACCGGGGAGCTGTTTTTT.

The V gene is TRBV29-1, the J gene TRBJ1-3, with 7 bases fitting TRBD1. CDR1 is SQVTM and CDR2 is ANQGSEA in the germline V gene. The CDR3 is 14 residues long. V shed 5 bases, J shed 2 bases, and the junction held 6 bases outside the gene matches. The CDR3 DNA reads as TGCAGCGTTAAGCCCGGGACAGCTGGAAACACCATATATTTT. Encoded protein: CSVKPGTAGNTIYF.

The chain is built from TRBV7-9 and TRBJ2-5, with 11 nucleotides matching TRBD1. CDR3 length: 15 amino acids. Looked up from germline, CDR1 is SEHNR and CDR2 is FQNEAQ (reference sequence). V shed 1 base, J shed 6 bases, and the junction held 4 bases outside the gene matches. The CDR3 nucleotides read TGTGCCAGCAGCTTAGTAGGACAGGGGGCCCAGACCCAGTACTTC. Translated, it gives CASSLVGQGAQTQYF.

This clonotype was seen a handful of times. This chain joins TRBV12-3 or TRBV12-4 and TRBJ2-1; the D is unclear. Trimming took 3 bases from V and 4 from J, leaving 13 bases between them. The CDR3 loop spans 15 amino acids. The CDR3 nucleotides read TGTGCCAGCAGTTTGTTCTTAGGTGGATACAATGAGCAGTTCTTC. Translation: CASSLFLGGYNEQFF.

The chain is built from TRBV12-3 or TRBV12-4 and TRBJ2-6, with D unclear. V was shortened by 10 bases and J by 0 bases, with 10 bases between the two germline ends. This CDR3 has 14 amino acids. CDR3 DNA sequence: TGTGCCACCCGGGTGGTCTCTGGGGCCAACGTCCTGACTTTC. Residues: CATRVVSGANVLTF.

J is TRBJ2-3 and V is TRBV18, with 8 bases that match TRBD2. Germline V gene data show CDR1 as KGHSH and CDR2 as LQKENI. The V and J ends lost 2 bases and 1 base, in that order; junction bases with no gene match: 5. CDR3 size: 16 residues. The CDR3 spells CASSPSGLARTDTQYF. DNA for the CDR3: TGTGCCAGCTCACCATCCGGACTAGCCCGCACAGATACGCAGTATTTT. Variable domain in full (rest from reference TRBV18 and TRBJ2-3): NAGVMQNPRHLVRRRGQEARLRCSPMKGHSHVYWYRQLPEEGLKFMVYLQKENIIDESGMPKERFSAEFPKEGPSILRIQQVVRGDSAAYFCASSPSGLARTDTQYFGPGTRLTVL.

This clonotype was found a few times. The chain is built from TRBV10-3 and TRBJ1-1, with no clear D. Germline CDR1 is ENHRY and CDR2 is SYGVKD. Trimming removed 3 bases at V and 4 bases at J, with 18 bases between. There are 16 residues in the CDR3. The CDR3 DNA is TGTGCCATCAGTGAATCGCGTGTCCGTTCAAGCACTGAAGCTTTCTTT. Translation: CAISESRVRSSTEAFF.

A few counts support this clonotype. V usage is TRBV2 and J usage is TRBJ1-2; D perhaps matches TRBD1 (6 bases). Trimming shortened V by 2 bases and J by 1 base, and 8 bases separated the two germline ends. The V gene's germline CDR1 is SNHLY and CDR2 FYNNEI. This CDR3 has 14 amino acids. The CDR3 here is CASSETGRNYGYTF. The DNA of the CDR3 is TGTGCCAGCAGTGAAACAGGGCGTAACTATGGCTACACCTTC.

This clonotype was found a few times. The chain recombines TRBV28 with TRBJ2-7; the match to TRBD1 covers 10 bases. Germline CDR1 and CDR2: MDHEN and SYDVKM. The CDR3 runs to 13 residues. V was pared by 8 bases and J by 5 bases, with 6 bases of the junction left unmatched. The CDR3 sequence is CASRRTGGDEQYF. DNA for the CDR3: TGTGCCAGCCGAAGGACAGGGGGGGACGAGCAGTACTTC.

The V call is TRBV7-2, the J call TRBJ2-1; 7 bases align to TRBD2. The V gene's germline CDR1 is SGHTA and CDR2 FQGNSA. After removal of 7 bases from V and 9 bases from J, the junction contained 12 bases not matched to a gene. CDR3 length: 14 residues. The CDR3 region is CASNSGLGQGEQFF. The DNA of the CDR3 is TGTGCCAGCAACTCCGGACTAGGGCAGGGTGAGCAGTTCTTC.

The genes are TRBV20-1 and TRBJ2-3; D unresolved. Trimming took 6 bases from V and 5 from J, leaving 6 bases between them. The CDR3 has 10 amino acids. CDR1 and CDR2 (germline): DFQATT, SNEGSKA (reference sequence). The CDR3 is CSADRDTQYF. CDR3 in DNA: TGCAGTGCCGACCGAGATACGCAGTATTTT.

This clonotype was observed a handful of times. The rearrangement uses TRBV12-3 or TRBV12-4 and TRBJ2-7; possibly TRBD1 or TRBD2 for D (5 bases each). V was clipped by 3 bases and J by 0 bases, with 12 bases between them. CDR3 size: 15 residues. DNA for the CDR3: TGTGCCAGCAGTTTTTGGGGGACGAGCTCCTACGAGCAGTACTTC. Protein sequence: CASSFWGTSSYEQYF.

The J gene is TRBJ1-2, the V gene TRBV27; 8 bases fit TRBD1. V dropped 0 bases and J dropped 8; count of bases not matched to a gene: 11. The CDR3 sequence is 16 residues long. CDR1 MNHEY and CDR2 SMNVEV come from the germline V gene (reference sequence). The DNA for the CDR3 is TGTGCCAGCAGTTTATCTTTAGGATGGCAGGGGGCCGGCTACACCTTC. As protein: CASSLSLGWQGAGYTF.

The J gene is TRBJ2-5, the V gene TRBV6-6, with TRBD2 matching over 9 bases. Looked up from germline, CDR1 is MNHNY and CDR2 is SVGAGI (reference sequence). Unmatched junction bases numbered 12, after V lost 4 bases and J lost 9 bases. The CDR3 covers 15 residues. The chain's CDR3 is CASSSQREADWAQYF. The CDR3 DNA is TGTGCCAGCAGTTCTCAGCGGGAGGCCGATTGGGCCCAGTACTTC.

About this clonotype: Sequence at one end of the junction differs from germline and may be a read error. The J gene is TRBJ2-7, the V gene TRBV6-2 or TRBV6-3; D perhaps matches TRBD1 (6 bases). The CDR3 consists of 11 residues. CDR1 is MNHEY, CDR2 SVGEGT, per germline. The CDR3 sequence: CASNRRDKLNF. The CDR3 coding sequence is TGTGCCAGCAATCGCCGGGACAAGCTAAACTTC.

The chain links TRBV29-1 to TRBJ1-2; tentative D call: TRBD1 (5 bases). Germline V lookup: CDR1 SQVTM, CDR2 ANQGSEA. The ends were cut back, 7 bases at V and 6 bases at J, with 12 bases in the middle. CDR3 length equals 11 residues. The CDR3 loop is CSAGGRDGYTF. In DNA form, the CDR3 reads TGCAGCGCGGGAGGCAGGGATGGCTACACCTTC.

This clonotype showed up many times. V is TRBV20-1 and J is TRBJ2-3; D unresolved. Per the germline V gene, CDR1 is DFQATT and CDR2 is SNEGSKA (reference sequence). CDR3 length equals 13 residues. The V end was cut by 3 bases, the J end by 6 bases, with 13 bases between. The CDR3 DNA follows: TGCAGTGCTAGCCCCCTCGATAGGGATACGCAGTATTTT. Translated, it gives CSASPLDRDTQYF.

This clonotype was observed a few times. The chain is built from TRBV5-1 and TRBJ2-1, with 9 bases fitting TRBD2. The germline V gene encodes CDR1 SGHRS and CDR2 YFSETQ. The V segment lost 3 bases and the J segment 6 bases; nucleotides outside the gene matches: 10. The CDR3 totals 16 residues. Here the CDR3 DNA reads TGCGCCAGCAGCTATACACTAGCGGGCCCCGGCAATGAGCAGTTCTTC. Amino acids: CASSYTLAGPGNEQFF.

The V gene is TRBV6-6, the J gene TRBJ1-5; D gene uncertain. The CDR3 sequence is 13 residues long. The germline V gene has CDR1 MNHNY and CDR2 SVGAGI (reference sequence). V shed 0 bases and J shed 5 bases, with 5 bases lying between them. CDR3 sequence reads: CASSYSVDQPQHF. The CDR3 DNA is TGTGCCAGCAGTTACTCGGTAGATCAGCCCCAGCATTTT.